A selection of T cell receptor beta chains follows, all from one sample in a study of T cells in Graves' hyperthyroidism and ophthalmopathy. A single record per CDR3 protein comes from TCRdb applying MiXCR to the multiplex PCR reads. The sample yields 95,000 to 100,000 distinct CDR3 sequences, 51% seen once. Source material: blood. These receptors were obtained from a woman aged 40 to 50 with Graves' hyperthyroidism. Each CDR3 is given with its conserved first and last residue. Each record gives: clone size, D gene, V gene, J gene, CDR3 protein, CDR3 DNA. A D gene is named only where the DNA matches it firmly. Expanded clones are given a class, and other clones once, few, many or no size at all.

many	.	TRBV2	TRBJ1-2	CAISPRATGNYGYTF	TGTGCCATTTCGCCCCGGGCGACGGGTAACTATGGCTACACCTTC
many	.	TRBV6-9	TRBJ1-4	CASSPQGFNEKLFF	TGTGCCAGCAGTCCCCAGGGATTTAATGAAAAACTGTTTTTT
.	.	TRBV2	TRBJ1-5	CASSHRSYEQPQHF	TGTGCCAGCAGCCACAGGTCTTACGAGCAGCCCCAGCATTTT
.	.	TRBV29-1	TRBJ1-5	CSVGGTNQPQHF	TGCAGCGTGGGGGGGACCAATCAGCCCCAGCATTTT
.	.	TRBV7-2	TRBJ2-3	CASSPGRANTQYF	TGTGCCAGCAGCCCGGGACGCGCTAATACGCAGTATTTT
once	.	TRBV20-1	TRBJ2-5	CSARERATETQYF	TGCAGTGCTAGAGAAAGGGCAACAGAGACCCAGTACTTC
.	.	TRBV5-1	TRBJ1-1	CASSLFPGQNTEAFF	TGCGCCAGCAGCTTATTCCCGGGACAGAACACTGAAGCTTTCTTT
.	.	TRBV10-3	TRBJ1-3	CAISGDRRNTIYF	TGTGCCATCAGTGGGGACCGACGAAACACCATATATTTT
many	TRBD2	TRBV10-2	TRBJ2-7	CASSEGTTNYEQYF	TGCGCCAGCAGTGAGGGGACTACAAACTACGAGCAGTACTTC
few	.	TRBV11-1	TRBJ1-5	CASSRATGDGLGNQPQHF	TGTGCCAGCAGCCGGGCTACGGGGGATGGGCTTGGCAATCAGCCCCAGCATTTT
many	.	TRBV2	TRBJ1-2	CASSVKGVWIYGYTF	TGTGCCAGCAGCGTCAAGGGTGTTTGGATCTATGGCTACACCTTC
.	.	TRBV13	TRBJ1-5	CASSPRTLWDQPQHF	TGTGCCAGCAGTCCGCGGACCCTCTGGGATCAGCCCCAGCATTTT
.	.	TRBV13	TRBJ2-5	CASSTGNTEETQYF	TGTGCCAGCAGCACAGGAAACACTGAAGAGACCCAGTACTTC
few	.	TRBV19	TRBJ1-3	CASSLRGSSGNTIYF	TGTGCCAGTAGTCTCAGGGGCAGCTCTGGAAACACCATATATTTT
.	TRBD1	TRBV7-3	TRBJ1-4	CASSGYIIPGQGEKLFF	TGTGCCAGCAGTGGTTACATTATCCCGGGACAGGGAGAAAAACTGTTTTTT
.	TRBD1	TRBV7-2	TRBJ2-1	CASSPLRGLNEQFF	TGTGCCAGCAGCCCGCTCAGGGGGCTCAATGAGCAGTTCTTC
many	TRBD1	TRBV12-3/TRBV12-4	TRBJ1-2	CASSFGRDRGGYTF	TGTGCCAGCAGCTTTGGAAGGGACAGGGGTGGCTACACCTTC
.	.	TRBV20-1	TRBJ1-5	CSSTGTMGDGGQPQHF	TGCAGTAGTACAGGGACAATGGGGGATGGTGGTCAGCCCCAGCATTTT
.	TRBD1	TRBV2	TRBJ1-4	CASGTGNEKLFF	TGTGCCAGCGGGACAGGGAATGAAAAACTGTTTTTT
.	.	TRBV6-5	TRBJ1-5	CASRPRITDQPQHF	TGTGCCAGCAGACCCCGGATCACCGATCAGCCCCAGCATTTT
many	.	TRBV19	TRBJ1-5	CASSVRYSNQPQHF	TGTGCCAGTAGTGTGCGTTATAGCAATCAGCCCCAGCATTTT
.	TRBD1	TRBV29-1	TRBJ1-2	CSVAGTGTNSGYTF	TGCAGCGTGGCCGGGACAGGGACGAACTCTGGCTACACCTTC
.	.	TRBV4-2	TRBJ2-7	CASSYPSDKVSSYEQYF	TGTGCCAGCAGCTACCCCTCGGACAAAGTGAGCTCCTACGAGCAGTACTTC
.	TRBD1	TRBV2	TRBJ2-6	CASSQVQTGGSGANVLTF	TGTGCCAGCAGCCAAGTTCAGACAGGGGGCTCTGGGGCCAACGTCCTGACTTTC
.	TRBD1	TRBV15	TRBJ1-4	CATSSLTGLNEKLFF	TGTGCCACCAGCAGCCTGACAGGGCTTAATGAAAAACTGTTTTTT
.	.	TRBV6-5	TRBJ1-5	CASSYVTANFFSNQPQHF	TGTGCCAGCAGTTACGTGACAGCCAATTTTTTTAGCAATCAGCCCCAGCATTTT
.	TRBD1	TRBV7-8	TRBJ1-2	CASSRQGQDIQGLHGYTF	TGTGCCAGTAGCCGACAGGGACAGGATATCCAGGGGCTACATGGCTACACCTTC
.	TRBD1	TRBV10-3	TRBJ1-6	CAISGGQGDSPLHF	TGTGCCATCAGTGGAGGACAGGGCGATTCACCCCTCCACTTT
many	TRBD2	TRBV6-6	TRBJ2-5	CASTAMGLAAYQETQYF	TGTGCCAGCACCGCCATGGGACTAGCGGCGTACCAAGAGACCCAGTACTTC
.	TRBD2	TRBV2	TRBJ2-5	CASSGRLARQETQHF	TGTGCCAGCAGTGGGAGACTAGCACGGCAAGAGACCCAGCACTTC
many	.	TRBV19	TRBJ1-5	CASSMGEGDQPQHF	TGTGCCAGTAGTATGGGGGAAGGGGATCAGCCCCAGCATTTT
.	.	TRBV15	TRBJ2-2	CATKIGRRNTGELFF	TGTGCCACCAAAATCGGACGGCGGAACACCGGGGAGCTGTTTTTT
.	TRBD1	TRBV7-6	TRBJ2-3	CASSFDRGVTDTQYF	TGTGCCAGCAGCTTTGACAGGGGGGTCACAGATACGCAGTATTTT
many	.	TRBV29-1	TRBJ1-2	CSAEGLRGLYGYTF	TGCAGCGCAGAAGGACTCAGGGGCCTCTATGGCTACACCTTC
many	TRBD2	TRBV20-1	TRBJ2-2	CSARGNMAGDGTGELFF	TGCAGTGCTAGAGGGAATATGGCGGGAGATGGGACCGGGGAGCTGTTTTTT
.	TRBD2	TRBV6-1	TRBJ2-3	CVSSVAGGTDTQYF	TGTGTCAGCAGTGTAGCGGGAGGGACAGATACGCAGTATTTT
few	TRBD2	TRBV7-2	TRBJ2-5	CASSRTSGATQETQYF	TGTGCCAGCAGCCGGACTAGCGGGGCAACCCAAGAGACCCAGTACTTC
.	.	TRBV7-3	TRBJ1-5	CASSPQGGQPQHF	TGTGCCAGCAGCCCCCAGGGAGGACAGCCCCAGCATTTT
.	.	TRBV9	TRBJ1-5	CASRAGNQPQHF	TGTGCCAGCAGGGCCGGGAATCAGCCCCAGCATTTT
once	.	TRBV11-2	TRBJ1-1	CASSEVAMADTEAFF	TGTGCCAGCAGTGAAGTCGCGATGGCGGACACTGAAGCTTTCTTT
.	TRBD2	TRBV29-1	TRBJ2-7	CSVDFLAGYEQYF	TGCAGCGTTGACTTCCTAGCGGGCTACGAGCAGTACTTC
.	TRBD1	TRBV29-1	TRBJ1-2	CSVEGWAPGTGAGGYTF	TGCAGCGTTGAAGGATGGGCCCCTGGGACAGGGGCGGGTGGCTACACCTTC
few	.	TRBV6-5	TRBJ1-4	CASSEYWAATNEKLFF	TGTGCCAGCAGTGAATATTGGGCTGCAACTAATGAAAAACTGTTTTTT
few	.	TRBV29-1	TRBJ1-2	CSARPGIDYGYTF	TGCAGCGCCAGACCCGGGATCGACTATGGCTACACCTTC
.	.	TRBV7-9	TRBJ1-5	CASTWEAGNQPQHF	TGTGCCTCCACTTGGGAGGCGGGCAATCAGCCCCAGCATTTT
many	TRBD1	TRBV29-1	TRBJ2-7	CSVGTDYEQYF	TGCAGCGTGGGGACAGACTACGAGCAGTACTTC
once	.	TRBV12-3/TRBV12-4	TRBJ2-7	CASSFNRAYEQYF	TGTGCCAGCAGTTTTAACAGGGCCTACGAGCAGTACTTC
.	.	TRBV10-3	TRBJ1-6	CASRQAYNSPLHF	TGTGCCAGTAGACAGGCCTATAATTCACCCCTCCACTTT
.	.	TRBV29-1	TRBJ1-2	CSVEGNYGYTF	TGCAGCGTGGAGGGGAACTATGGCTACACCTTC
many	.	TRBV7-9	TRBJ2-5	CASSLERGSETQYF	TGTGCCAGCAGCTTAGAACGGGGGTCAGAGACCCAGTACTTC
many	.	TRBV29-1	TRBJ2-3	CSVEDGGPDTQYF	TGCAGCGTTGAAGACGGAGGACCAGATACGCAGTATTTT
.	.	TRBV5-1	TRBJ1-3	CASRTGAGRGSGNTIYF	TGCGCCAGCAGGACTGGGGCGGGCAGGGGCTCTGGAAACACCATATATTTT
many	.	TRBV7-6	TRBJ1-1	CASSPLASDSLNTEAFF	TGTGCCAGCAGCCCCCTAGCATCCGACAGCCTGAACACTGAAGCTTTCTTT
.	TRBD2	TRBV7-8	TRBJ2-5	CASSLWGTSGSETQYF	TGTGCCAGCAGCTTATGGGGGACTAGCGGGAGTGAGACCCAGTACTTC
many	TRBD1	TRBV12-3/TRBV12-4	TRBJ2-6	CASSWTGAGANVLTF	TGTGCCAGCAGTTGGACAGGGGCTGGGGCCAACGTCCTGACTTTC
few	.	TRBV10-3	TRBJ2-7	CASSWTPYEQYF	TGTGCCAGCAGTTGGACACCCTACGAGCAGTACTTC